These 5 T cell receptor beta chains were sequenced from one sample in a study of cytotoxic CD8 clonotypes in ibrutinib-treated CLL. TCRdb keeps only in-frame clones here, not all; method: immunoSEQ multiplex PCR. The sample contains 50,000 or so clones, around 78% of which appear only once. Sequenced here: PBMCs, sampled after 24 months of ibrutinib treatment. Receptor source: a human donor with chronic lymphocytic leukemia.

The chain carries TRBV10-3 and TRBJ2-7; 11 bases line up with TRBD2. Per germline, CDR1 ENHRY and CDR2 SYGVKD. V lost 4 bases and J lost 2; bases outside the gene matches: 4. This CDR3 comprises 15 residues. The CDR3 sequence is CAISVELAGAYEQYF. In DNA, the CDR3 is TGTGCCATCAGTGTGGAACTAGCGGGGGCCTACGAGCAGTACTTC.

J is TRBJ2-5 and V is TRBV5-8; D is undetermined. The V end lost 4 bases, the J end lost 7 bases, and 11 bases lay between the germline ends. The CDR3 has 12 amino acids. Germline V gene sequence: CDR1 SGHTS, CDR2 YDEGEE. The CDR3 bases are TGTGCCAGCAGCCAAATAGTGTCGACCCAGTACTTC. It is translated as CASSQIVSTQYF.

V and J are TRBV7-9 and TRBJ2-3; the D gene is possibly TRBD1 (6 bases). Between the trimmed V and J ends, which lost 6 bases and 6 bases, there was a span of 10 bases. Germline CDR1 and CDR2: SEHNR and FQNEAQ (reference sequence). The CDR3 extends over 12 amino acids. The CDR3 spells CASRAGVDTQYF. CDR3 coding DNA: TGTGCCAGCAGAGCAGGGGTTGATACGCAGTATTTT.

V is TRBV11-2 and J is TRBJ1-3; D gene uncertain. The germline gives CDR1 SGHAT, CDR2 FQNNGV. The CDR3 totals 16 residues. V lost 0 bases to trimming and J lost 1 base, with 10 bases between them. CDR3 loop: CASSLDRTHSGNTIYF. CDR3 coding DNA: TGTGCCAGCAGCTTAGATAGGACGCATTCTGGAAACACCATATATTTT.

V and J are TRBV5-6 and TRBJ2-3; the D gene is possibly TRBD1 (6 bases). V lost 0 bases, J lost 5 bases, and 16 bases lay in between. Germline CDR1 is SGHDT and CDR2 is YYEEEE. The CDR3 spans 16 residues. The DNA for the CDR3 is TGTGCCAGCAGCTTGGGAATAGGGCAGGGGTTAGATACGCAGTATTTT. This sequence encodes CASSLGIGQGLDTQYF.